A single count supports the clone carrying this T cell receptor (beta chain). The sample comes from a study of graft-versus-host responses after intestinal transplantation. Study-level background: Tacrolimus plus steroids were given to all recipients for around three years, preceded by anti-thymocyte globulin induction.

Clones were sequenced by immunoSEQ multiplex PCR, and TCRdb holds only the in-frame ones, with some missing. The sample gives just under 55,000 clones, 91% of which show up once; approximately 5.5% is in the top ten. The CDR3 is made up of 16 amino acids. Germline V gene sequence: CDR1 SEHNR, CDR2 FQNEAQ (reference sequence). Trimming shortened V by 7 bases and J by 3 bases, and 19 bases separated the two germline ends. This rearrangement joins TRBV7-9 to TRBJ2-1; weak D call: TRBD2 (7 bases). The receptor was derived from a human patient who received an intestinal transplant, so some T cells may come from the graft donor. The sample consisted of PBMCs, taken 662 days after intestinal transplant. The CDR3: CASTPGRGAGYNEQFF. The CDR3 DNA follows: TGTGCCAGCACCCCGGGGAGGGGGGCGGGCTACAATGAGCAGTTCTTC.